The TCR beta chain under discussion was sequenced for a study of shared clonotypes between healthy human individuals. Notes on the study in general: Non-shared clonotypes showed lower generation probabilities than clonotypes common to all four donors. Researchers found naive subsets generally carried larger estimated richness than memory subsets. In a handful of donors, about 5% of naive CD4 clonotypes appeared in common.

Sequenced by immunoSEQ multiplex PCR; TCRdb stores in-frame clones only, minus some. The sample includes under 1,100,000 clones, about 84% of them seen just once. CDR3 length: 16 residues. Per the germline V gene, CDR1 is KGHSH and CDR2 is LQKENI. The ends lost 4 bases at V and 0 bases at J; junction bases unmatched: 6. As for this clone: The antigen is undetermined.

This clonotype originated in a man younger than 35 in good health. Some clones in this sample may be carry-over from other donors' samples. V usage is TRBV18 and J usage is TRBJ2-7; 10 nucleotides match TRBD1. The sequenced material came from memory CD4+ T cells from PBMCs. Specified subset: CD45RA-negative fraction. The DNA for the CDR3 is TGTGCCAGCTCACGACAGGACAGGGGGGACTCCTACGAGCAGTACTTC. As protein: CASSRQDRGDSYEQYF.